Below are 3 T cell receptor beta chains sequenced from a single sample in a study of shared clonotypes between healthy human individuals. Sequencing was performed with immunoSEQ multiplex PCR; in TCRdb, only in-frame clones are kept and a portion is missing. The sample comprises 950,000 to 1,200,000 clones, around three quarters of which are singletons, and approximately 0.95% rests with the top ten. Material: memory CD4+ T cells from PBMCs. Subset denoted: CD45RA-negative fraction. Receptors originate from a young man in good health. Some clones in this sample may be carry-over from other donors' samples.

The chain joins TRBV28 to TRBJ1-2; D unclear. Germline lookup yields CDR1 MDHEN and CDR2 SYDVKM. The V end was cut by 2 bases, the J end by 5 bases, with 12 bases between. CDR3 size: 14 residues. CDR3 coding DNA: TGTGCCAGCAGTTTACCTGACACAGCTTATGGCTACACCTTC. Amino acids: CASSLPDTAYGYTF.

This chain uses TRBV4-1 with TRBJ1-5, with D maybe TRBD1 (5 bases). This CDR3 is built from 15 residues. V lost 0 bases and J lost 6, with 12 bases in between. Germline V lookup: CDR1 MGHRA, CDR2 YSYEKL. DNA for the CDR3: TGCGCCAGCAGCCAAGATTGGGGCGCCGGTCAGCCCCAGCATTTT. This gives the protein CASSQDWGAGQPQHF.

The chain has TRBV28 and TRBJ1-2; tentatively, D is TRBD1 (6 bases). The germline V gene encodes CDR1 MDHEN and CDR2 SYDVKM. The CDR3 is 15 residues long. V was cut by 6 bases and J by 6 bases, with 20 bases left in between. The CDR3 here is CASSLLVTGTNGYTF. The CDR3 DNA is TGTGCCAGCAGCCTTTTGGTAACAGGGACGAATGGCTACACCTTC.